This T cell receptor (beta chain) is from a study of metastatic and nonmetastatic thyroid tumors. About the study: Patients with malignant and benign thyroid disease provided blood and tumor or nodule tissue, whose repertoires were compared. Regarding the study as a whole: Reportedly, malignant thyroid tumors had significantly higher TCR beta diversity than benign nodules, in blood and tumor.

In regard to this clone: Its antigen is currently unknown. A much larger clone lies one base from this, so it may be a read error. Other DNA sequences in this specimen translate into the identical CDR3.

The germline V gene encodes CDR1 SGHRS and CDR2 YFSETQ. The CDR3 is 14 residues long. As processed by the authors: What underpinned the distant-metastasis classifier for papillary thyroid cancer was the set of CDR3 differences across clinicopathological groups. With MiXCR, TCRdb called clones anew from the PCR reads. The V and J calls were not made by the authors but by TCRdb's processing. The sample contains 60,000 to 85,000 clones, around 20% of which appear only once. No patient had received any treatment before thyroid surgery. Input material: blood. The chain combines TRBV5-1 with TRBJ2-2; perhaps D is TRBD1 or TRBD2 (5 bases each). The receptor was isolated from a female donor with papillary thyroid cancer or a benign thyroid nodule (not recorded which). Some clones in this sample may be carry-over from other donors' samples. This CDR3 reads CATSDTADTGELFF. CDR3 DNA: TGCGCCACCAGCGACACAGCGGACACTGGGGAGCTGTTTTTT.